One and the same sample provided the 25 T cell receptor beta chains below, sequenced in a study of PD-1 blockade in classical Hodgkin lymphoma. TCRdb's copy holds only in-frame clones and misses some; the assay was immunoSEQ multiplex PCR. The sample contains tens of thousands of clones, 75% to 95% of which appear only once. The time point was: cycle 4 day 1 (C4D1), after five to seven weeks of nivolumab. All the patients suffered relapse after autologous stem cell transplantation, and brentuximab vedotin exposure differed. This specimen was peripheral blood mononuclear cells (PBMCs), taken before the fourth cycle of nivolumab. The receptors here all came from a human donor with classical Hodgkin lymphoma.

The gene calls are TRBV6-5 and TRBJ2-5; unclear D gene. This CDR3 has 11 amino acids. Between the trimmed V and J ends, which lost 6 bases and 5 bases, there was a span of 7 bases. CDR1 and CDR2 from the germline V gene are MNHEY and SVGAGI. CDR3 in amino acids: CASRSFETQYF. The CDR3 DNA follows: TGTGCCAGCAGATCCTTTGAGACCCAGTACTTC.

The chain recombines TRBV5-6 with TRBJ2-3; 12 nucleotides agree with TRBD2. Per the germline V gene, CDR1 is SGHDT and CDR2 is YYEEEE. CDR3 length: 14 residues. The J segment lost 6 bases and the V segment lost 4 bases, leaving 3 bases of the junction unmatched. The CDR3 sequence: CASSTSGGSDTQYF. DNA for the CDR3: TGTGCCAGCAGCACTAGCGGGGGGTCGGATACGCAGTATTTT.

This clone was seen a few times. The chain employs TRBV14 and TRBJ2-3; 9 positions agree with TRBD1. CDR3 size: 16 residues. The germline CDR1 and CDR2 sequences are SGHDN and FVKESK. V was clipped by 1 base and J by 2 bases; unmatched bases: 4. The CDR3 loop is CASSQGGTGLTDTQYF. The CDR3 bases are TGTGCCAGCAGCCAAGGTGGGACAGGGCTCACAGATACGCAGTATTTT.

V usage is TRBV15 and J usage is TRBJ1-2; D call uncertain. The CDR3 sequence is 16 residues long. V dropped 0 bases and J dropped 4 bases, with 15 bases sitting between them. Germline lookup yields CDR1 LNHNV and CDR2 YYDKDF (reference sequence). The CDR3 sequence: CATSRDIGGTTYGYTF. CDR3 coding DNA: TGTGCCACCAGCAGAGATATCGGCGGAACCACCTATGGCTACACCTTC.

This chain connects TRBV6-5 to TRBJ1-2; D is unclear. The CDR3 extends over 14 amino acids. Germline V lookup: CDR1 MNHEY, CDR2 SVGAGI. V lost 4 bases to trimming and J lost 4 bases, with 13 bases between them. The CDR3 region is CASSLTDGLYGYTF. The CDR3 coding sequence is TGTGCCAGCAGTTTGACGGATGGACTCTATGGCTACACCTTC.

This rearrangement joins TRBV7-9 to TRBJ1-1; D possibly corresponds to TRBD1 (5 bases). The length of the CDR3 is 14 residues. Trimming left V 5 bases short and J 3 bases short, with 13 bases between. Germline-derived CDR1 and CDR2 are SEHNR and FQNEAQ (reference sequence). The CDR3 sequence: CASSDRQTDTEAFF. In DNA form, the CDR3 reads TGTGCCAGCAGCGACCGACAGACTGACACTGAAGCTTTCTTT.

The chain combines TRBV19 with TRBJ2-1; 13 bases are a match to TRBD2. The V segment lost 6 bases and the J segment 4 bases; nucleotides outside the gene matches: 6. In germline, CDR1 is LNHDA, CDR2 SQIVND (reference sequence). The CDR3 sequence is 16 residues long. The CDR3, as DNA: TGTGCCAGTAGCGTACTAGCGGGGGGGGAGTACAATGAGCAGTTCTTC. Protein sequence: CASSVLAGGEYNEQFF.

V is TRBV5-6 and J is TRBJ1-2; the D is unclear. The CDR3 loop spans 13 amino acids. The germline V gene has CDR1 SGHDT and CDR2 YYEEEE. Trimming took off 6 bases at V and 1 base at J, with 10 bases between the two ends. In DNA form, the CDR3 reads TGTGCCAGCAATTGGGCCAGTAACTATGGCTACACCTTC. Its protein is CASNWASNYGYTF.

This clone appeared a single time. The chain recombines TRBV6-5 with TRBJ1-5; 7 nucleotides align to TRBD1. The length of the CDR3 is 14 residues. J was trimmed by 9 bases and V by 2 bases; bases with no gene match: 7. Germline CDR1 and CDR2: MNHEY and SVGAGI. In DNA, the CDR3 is TGTGCCAGCAGTTACAGACAGGGCGGGAGGCCCCAGCATTTT. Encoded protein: CASSYRQGGRPQHF.

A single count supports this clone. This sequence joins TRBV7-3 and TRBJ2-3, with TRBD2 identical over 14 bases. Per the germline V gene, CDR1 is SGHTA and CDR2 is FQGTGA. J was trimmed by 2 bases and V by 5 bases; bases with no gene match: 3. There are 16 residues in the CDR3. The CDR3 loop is CASSLGLAGVTDTQYF. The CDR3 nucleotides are TGTGCCAGCAGCCTGGGACTAGCGGGAGTCACAGATACGCAGTATTTT. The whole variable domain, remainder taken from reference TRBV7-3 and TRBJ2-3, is GAGVSQTPSNKVTEKGKYVELRCDPISGHTALYWYRQSLGQGPEFLIYFQGTGAADDSGLPNDRFFAVRPEGSVSTLKIQRTERGDSAVYLCASSLGLAGVTDTQYFGPGTRLTVL.

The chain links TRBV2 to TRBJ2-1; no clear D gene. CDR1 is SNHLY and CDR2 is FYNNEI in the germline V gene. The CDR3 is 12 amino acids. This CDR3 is CASGRSYNEQFF. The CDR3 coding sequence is TGTGCGTCCGGCCGCTCCTACAATGAGCAGTTCTTC.

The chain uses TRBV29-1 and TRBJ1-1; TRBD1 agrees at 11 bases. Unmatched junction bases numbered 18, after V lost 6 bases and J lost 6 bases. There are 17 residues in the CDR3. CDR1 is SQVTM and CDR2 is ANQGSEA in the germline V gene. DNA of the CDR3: TGCAGCGTCCAACCAGGCGGCGGACAGGGGGCGGCGGCTGAAGCTTTCTTT. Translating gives CSVQPGGGQGAAAEAFF.

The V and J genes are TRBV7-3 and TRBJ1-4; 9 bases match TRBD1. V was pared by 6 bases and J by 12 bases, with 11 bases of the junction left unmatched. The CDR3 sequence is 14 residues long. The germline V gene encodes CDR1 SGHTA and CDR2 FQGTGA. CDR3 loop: CASRQGASTGELFF. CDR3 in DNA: TGTGCCAGCAGACAGGGGGCGAGTACGGGCGAACTGTTTTTT.

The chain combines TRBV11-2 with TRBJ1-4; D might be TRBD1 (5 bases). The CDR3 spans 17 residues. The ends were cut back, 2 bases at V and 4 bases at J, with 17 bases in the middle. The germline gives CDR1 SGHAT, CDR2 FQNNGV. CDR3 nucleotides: TGTGCCAGCAGCTTAACGGGGGTGGGGACCAGTAATGAAAAACTGTTTTTT. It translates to CASSLTGVGTSNEKLFF.

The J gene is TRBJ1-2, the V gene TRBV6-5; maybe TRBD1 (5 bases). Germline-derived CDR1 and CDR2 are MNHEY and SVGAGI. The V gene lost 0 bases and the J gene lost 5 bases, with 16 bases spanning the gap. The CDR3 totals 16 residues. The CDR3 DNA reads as TGTGCCAGCAGTTACTCGAAATGGGGACCGAAATATGGCTACACCTTC. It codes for CASSYSKWGPKYGYTF.

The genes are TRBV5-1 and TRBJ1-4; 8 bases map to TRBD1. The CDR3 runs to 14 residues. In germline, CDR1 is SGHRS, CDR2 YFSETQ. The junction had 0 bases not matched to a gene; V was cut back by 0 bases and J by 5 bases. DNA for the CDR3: TGCGCCAGCAGCTTGGGGACAGGGAATGAAAAACTGTTTTTT. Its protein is CASSLGTGNEKLFF. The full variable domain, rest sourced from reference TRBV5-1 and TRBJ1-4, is KAGVTQTPRYLIKTRGQQVTLSCSPISGHRSVSWYQQTPGQGLQFLFEYFSETQRNKGNFPGRFSGRQFSNSRSEMNVSTLELGDSALYLCASSLGTGNEKLFFGSGTQLSVL.

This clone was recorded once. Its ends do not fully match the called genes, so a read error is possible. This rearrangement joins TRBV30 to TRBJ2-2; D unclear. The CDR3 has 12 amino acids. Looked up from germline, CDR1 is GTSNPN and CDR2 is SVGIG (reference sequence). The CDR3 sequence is CAWSNLAGELFF. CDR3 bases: TGTGCCTGGAGTAACCTTGCCGGCGAGCTGTTTTTT.

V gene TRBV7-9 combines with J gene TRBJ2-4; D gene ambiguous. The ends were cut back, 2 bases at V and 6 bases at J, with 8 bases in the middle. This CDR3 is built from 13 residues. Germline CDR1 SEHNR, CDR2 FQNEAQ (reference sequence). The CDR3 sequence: CASSLFKGNIQYF. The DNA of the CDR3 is TGTGCCAGCAGCTTATTTAAGGGAAACATTCAGTACTTC.

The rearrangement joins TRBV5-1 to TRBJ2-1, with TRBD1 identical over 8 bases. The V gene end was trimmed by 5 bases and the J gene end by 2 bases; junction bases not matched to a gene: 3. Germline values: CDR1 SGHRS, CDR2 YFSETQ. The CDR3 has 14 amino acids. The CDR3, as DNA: TGCGCCAGCAGACAGGGGGGCGCCTACAATGAGCAGTTCTTC. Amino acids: CASRQGGAYNEQFF. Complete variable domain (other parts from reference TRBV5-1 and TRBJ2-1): KAGVTQTPRYLIKTRGQQVTLSCSPISGHRSVSWYQQTPGQGLQFLFEYFSETQRNKGNFPGRFSGRQFSNSRSEMNVSTLELGDSALYLCASRQGGAYNEQFFGPGTRLTVL.

In DNA form, the CDR3 reads TGTGCCAGCAGCCTCACGGGACTAAGTTTCTACGAGCAGTACTTC. Protein: CASSLTGLSFYEQYF. This chain joins TRBV9 and TRBJ2-7; TRBD2 matches at 7 bases. CDR1 is SGDLS and CDR2 is YYNGEE in the germline V gene. J lost 3 bases, V lost 4 bases, and 10 bases had no gene match. The CDR3 extends over 15 amino acids.

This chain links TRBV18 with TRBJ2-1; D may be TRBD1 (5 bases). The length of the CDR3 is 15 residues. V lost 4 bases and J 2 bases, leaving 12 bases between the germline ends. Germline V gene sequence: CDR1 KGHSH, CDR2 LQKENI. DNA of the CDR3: TGTGCCAGCTCACTCAGTCAGGGTACCTACAATGAGCAGTTCTTC. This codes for CASSLSQGTYNEQFF.

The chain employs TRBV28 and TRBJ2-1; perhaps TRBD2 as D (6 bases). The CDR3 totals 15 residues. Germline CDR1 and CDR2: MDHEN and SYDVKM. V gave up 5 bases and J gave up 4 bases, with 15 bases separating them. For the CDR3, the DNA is TGTGCCAGCAGTCCGACGGCGGGGCATTACAATGAGCAGTTCTTC. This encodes CASSPTAGHYNEQFF.

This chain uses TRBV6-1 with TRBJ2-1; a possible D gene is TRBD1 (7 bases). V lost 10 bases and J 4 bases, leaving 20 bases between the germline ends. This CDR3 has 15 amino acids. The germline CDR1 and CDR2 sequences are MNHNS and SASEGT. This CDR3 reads CATGGTFLSYNEQFF. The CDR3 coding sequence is TGTGCCACAGGGGGGACTTTTCTTTCTTACAATGAGCAGTTCTTC.

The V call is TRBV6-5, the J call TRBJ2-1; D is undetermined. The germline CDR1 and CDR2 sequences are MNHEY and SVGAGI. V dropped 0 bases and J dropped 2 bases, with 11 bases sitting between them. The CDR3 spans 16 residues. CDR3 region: CASSYSNDVAYNEQFF. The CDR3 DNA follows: TGTGCCAGCAGTTACTCGAACGACGTGGCCTACAATGAGCAGTTCTTC.

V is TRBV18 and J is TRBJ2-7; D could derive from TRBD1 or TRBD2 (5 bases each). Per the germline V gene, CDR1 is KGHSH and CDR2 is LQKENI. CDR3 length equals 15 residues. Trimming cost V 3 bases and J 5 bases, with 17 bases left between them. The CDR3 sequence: CASSPGQDGTNEQYF. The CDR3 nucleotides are TGTGCCAGCTCACCCGGACAAGATGGGACCAACGAGCAGTACTTC.